The clone carrying this T cell receptor (beta chain) was seen a few times. Germline is not matched at one junction end, which may reflect a read error. The template was RNA from unsorted bulk tissue. Between August and November 2014, newly diagnosed, chemotherapy-naive lung cancer patients underwent thoracic surgery in China. The data stem from a study of tumor and adjacent non-tumor tissue in lung cancer. TCRbeta libraries were built with three rounds of nested PCR, modified from ARM-PCR. TCRdb called the multiplex PCR reads again in MiXCR, with one record for every CDR3 protein. The table has 100,000 to 120,000 distinct CDR3 sequences, under 90% seen once. The CDR3 contains 13 residues. CDR1 is SGHAT, CDR2 FQNNGV, per germline.

The chain combines TRBV11-2 with TRBJ1-2; D remains unclear. The sequence was collected from an older man with non-small cell lung cancer. Sequenced sample: lung tumor tissue. CDR3 DNA sequence: TGTGCCAACAGCTTAGCTAATAGTAATGGCTACACCTTC. Translated: CANSLANSNGYTF.